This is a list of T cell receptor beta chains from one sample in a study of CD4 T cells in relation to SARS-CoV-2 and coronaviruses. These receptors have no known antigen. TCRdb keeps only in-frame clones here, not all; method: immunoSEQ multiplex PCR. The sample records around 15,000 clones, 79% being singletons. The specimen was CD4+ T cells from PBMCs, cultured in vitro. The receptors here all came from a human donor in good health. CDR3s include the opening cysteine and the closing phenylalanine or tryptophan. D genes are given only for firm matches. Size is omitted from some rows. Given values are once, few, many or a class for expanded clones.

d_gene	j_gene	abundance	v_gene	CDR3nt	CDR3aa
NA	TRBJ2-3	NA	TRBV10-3	TGTGCCATCAGTGAGTCGCCCACAGATACGCAGTATTTT	CAISESPTDTQYF
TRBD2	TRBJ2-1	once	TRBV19	TGTGCCAGTAGTTCGGGTAGCGGGACACACAATGAGCAGTTCTTC	CASSSGSGTHNEQFF
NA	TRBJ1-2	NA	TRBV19	TGTGCCAGTAGCTACCTGACAGAAAACTATGGCTACACCTTC	CASSYLTENYGYTF
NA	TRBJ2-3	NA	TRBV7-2	TGTGCCAGCAGCGGCTCGTCCGGCCCAGATACGCAGTATTTT	CASSGSSGPDTQYF
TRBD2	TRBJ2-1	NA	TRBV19	TGTGCCAGTAGTATAGTCGCTAGCGGGAATGAGCAGTTCTTC	CASSIVASGNEQFF
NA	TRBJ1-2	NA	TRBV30	TGTGCCTGGCAGGGATCGTACGGCTACACCTTC	CAWQGSYGYTF
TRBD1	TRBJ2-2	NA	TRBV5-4	TGTGCCAGCAGCTTGGGACCGACAGGGGGTGTCACCGGGGAGCTGTTTTTT	CASSLGPTGGVTGELFF
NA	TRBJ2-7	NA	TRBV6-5	TGTGCCAGCACAGGGGCCTACGAGCAGTACTTC	CASTGAYEQYF
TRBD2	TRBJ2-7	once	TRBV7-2	TGTGCCAGCAGCTCCTTTAGCGGGAGGGCCTACGAGCAGTACTTC	CASSSFSGRAYEQYF
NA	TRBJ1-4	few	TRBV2	TGTGCCAGCAGTGATTTGGTGTGGGACGGCAGGAATGAAAAACTGTTTTTT	CASSDLVWDGRNEKLFF
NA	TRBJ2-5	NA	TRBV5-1	TGCGCCAGCATCGGAGGCCGTACAGGCCTCCAAGAGACCCAGTACTTC	CASIGGRTGLQETQYF
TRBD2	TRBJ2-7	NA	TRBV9	TGTGCCAGCGGGACTAGCGGTTACGAGCAGTACTTC	CASGTSGYEQYF
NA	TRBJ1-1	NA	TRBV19	TGTGCCAGTAGCAGACAGCCGAACACTGAAGCTTTCTTT	CASSRQPNTEAFF
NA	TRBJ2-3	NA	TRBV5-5	TGTGCCAGCAGCTTGGGTCTAGTCGGGGCCACAGATACGCAGTATTTT	CASSLGLVGATDTQYF
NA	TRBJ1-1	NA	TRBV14	TGTGCCAGCAGTCGTACGAACACTGAAGCTTTCTTT	CASSRTNTEAFF
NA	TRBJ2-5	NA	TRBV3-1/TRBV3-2	TGTGCCAGCAGCCAAGGGAGGGGGGGCCGGGGAGAGACCCAGTACTTC	CASSQGRGGRGETQYF
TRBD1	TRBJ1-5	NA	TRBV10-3	TGTGCCATCAGCTCTGGACAGGCCAATCAGCCCCAGCATTTT	CAISSGQANQPQHF
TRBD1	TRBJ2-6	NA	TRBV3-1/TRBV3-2	TGTGCCAGCGCCGGGACAGGGCCCTCTGGGGCCAACGTCCTGACTTTC	CASAGTGPSGANVLTF
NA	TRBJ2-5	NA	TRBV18	TGTGCCAGCTCACCATCTCTCACAGACCAAGAGACCCAGTACTTC	CASSPSLTDQETQYF
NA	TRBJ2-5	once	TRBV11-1	TGTGCCAGCAGCCCGCAAGTTGGGGGCGCCGGGGAGACCCAGTACTTC	CASSPQVGGAGETQYF
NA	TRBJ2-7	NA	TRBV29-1	TGCAGCGTTCGTTTTTCCTCCTACGAGCAGTACTTC	CSVRFSSYEQYF
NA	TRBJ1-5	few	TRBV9	TGTGCCAGCAGCCCTACAGGGTATAGCAATCAGCCCCAGCATTTT	CASSPTGYSNQPQHF
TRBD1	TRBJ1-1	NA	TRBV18	TGTGCCAGCTCACCGGGACAGGGGCGGAACACTGAAGCTTTCTTT	CASSPGQGRNTEAFF
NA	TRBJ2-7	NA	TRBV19	TGTGCCAGCTTTCTATCTTCCTACGAGCAGTACTTC	CASFLSSYEQYF
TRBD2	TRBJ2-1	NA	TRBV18	TGTGCCAGCTCACTGGGACTAGCGGGAGACTCCCGCTATGAGCAGTTCTTC	CASSLGLAGDSRYEQFF
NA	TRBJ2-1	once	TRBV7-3	TGTGCCAGCAGCTTAAATGGGGGAAGCTCCTACAATGAGCAGTTCTTC	CASSLNGGSSYNEQFF
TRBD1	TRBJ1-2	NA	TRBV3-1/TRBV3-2	TGTGCCAGCAGCCAAGGACAGGGGAATAACTATGGCTACACCTTC	CASSQGQGNNYGYTF
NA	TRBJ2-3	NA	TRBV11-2	TGTGCCAGCAGCTGGGGTGGGTCGAATACGCAGTATTTT	CASSWGGSNTQYF
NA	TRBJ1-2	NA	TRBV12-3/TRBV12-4	TGTGCCAGCAGTCTCCGGGGGGCCAGAGGCTACACCTTC	CASSLRGARGYTF
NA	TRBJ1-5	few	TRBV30	TGTGCCTGTGGAAATAGCAATCAGCCCCAGCATTTT	CACGNSNQPQHF
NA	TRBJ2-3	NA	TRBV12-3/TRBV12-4	TGTGCCACCCGACGGGGGTGGGCAGATACGCAGTATTTT	CATRRGWADTQYF
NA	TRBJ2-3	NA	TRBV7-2	TGTGCCAGCAGCTTTACTGAACGACATACGCAGTATTTT	CASSFTERHTQYF
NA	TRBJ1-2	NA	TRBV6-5	TGTGCCAGCACCCAGACAGGAGGGATTTATGGCTACACCTTC	CASTQTGGIYGYTF
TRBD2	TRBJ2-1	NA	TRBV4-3	TGCGCCAGCAGCCACAGGCTAGCGGGGGGTCTCTCCCACAATGAGCAGTTCTTC	CASSHRLAGGLSHNEQFF
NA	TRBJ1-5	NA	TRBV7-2	TGTGCCAGCAGCTTAGGACGGCACCAAAATCAGCCCCAGCATTTT	CASSLGRHQNQPQHF
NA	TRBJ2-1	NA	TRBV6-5	TGTGCCAGCAGGGCCCAGTTCCTCTCCTACAATGAGCAGTTCTTC	CASRAQFLSYNEQFF
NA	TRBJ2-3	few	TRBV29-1	TGCAGCGTTGAAGAGGGGATCTGGACAGATACGCAGTATTTT	CSVEEGIWTDTQYF
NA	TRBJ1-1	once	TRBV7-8	TGTGCCAGCAGCTTTCCGAGGGCGGGAGCTTTCTTT	CASSFPRAGAFF
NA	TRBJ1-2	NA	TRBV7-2	TGTGCCAGCAGCTATGGGACCTACTATGGCTACACCTTC	CASSYGTYYGYTF